These 8 T cell receptor beta chains originate from one sample sequenced in a study of shared T cell receptors in the human thymus. Measured with immunoSEQ multiplex PCR; TCRdb has only the in-frame clones, and not every one. In the table there are more than 550,000 clones, approximately 83% of which are singletons. These data also formed part of another study, on human thymus T cells.

Sequenced: thymocytes. The receptor source for this set is a girl younger than two with a congenital heart defect.

This chain uses TRBV6-1 with TRBJ1-1; 10 nucleotides agree with TRBD1. V lost 4 bases to trimming and J lost 1 base; unmatched junction nucleotides: 15. CDR1 and CDR2 (germline): MNHNS, SASEGT. The length of the CDR3 is 19 residues. The CDR3 DNA reads TGTGCCAGCAGTGTAAGGGCTCAGGGACAGGGGATCGCGAACACTGAAGCTTTCTTT. Residues: CASSVRAQGQGIANTEAFF.

This clone turned up a few times. The chain uses TRBV4-2 and TRBJ1-6, with D possibly TRBD1 on 6 matching bases. CDR3 length: 15 residues. The V end lost 4 bases, the J end lost 8 bases, and 15 bases lay between the germline ends. CDR1 and CDR2 (germline): LGHNA, YNFKEQ. This CDR3 is CASSPYAGVDSPLHF. In nucleotides, the CDR3 is TGTGCCAGCAGCCCCTACGCAGGGGTGGATTCACCCCTCCACTTT.

This chain links TRBV15 with TRBJ1-1; 9 bases are shared with TRBD1. The V and J ends lost 0 bases and 0 bases, in that order; junction bases with no gene match: 5. This CDR3 is built from 17 residues. The V gene's germline CDR1 is LNHNV and CDR2 YYDKDF (reference sequence). CDR3 amino acids: CATSRDPGQGLNTEAFF. The CDR3 bases are TGTGCCACCAGCAGAGACCCGGGACAGGGCTTGAACACTGAAGCTTTCTTT.

The chain joins TRBV19 to TRBJ2-7, with D possibly matching TRBD1 (6 bases). Trimming took off 0 bases at V and 3 bases at J, with 15 bases between the two ends. The CDR3 has 16 residues. Germline CDR1 LNHDA, CDR2 SQIVND (reference sequence). CDR3 region: CASSIDHKGESYEQYF. The CDR3 coding sequence is TGTGCCAGTAGTATAGATCACAAGGGGGAGAGCTACGAGCAGTACTTC. Full variable domain (remainder filled in from reference TRBV19 and TRBJ2-7): DGGITQSPKYLFRKEGQNVTLSCEQNLNHDAMYWYRQDPGQGLRLIYYSQIVNDFQKGDIAEGYSVSREKKESFPLTVTSAQKNPTAFYLCASSIDHKGESYEQYFGPGTRLTVT.

This chain links TRBV6-1 with TRBJ1-2; a weak D match, TRBD1 (5 bases). The length of the CDR3 is 10 residues. V lost 11 bases, J lost 8 bases, and 12 bases lay in between. The germline V gene encodes CDR1 MNHNS and CDR2 SASEGT. The CDR3 sequence: CAAGPLGYTF. Here the CDR3 DNA reads TGTGCCGCGGGGCCTTTGGGCTACACCTTC.

V and J are TRBV6-1 and TRBJ1-2; 7 nucleotides match TRBD1. The length of the CDR3 is 13 residues. The V gene's germline CDR1 is MNHNS and CDR2 SASEGT. V trimming: 6 bases; J trimming: 7 bases; junction bases outside the gene matches: 8. The CDR3 DNA reads TGTGCCAGCAGAGGAGGGGGCGTAGGTGGCTACACCTTC. Translated: CASRGGGVGGYTF.

This chain links TRBV5-6 with TRBJ1-1; D gene unclear. The V and J ends lost 4 bases and 1 base respectively, with 14 bases between them. Germline V CDR1 and CDR2: SGHDT, YYEEEE. There are 15 residues in the CDR3. The CDR3 protein is CASSPREGGNTEAFF. CDR3 sequence (DNA): TGTGCCAGCAGCCCCCGGGAGGGTGGGAACACTGAAGCTTTCTTT.

The chain combines TRBV5-1 with TRBJ2-2; D possibly corresponds to TRBD1 (7 bases). CDR3 length equals 15 residues. The germline CDR1 and CDR2 sequences are SGHRS and YFSETQ. Trimming removed 7 bases from V and 5 bases from J, with 18 bases in between. The DNA of the CDR3 is TGCGCCAGCCGGGGGACAGTCGAAGGGACCGGGGAGCTGTTTTTT. Translated, it gives CASRGTVEGTGELFF.